The next 2 T cell receptor beta chains were all read from a single sample in a study of blood T cell repertoires in COVID-19. Only in-frame clones appear in the TCRdb table, and some are missing; sequencing was by immunoSEQ multiplex PCR. Counted here are over 150,000 clones, around 94% occurring once; the ten biggest clones make up approximately 0.69%. The specimen sequenced was peripheral blood. Receptors originate from a man aged 25 to 40 with COVID-19, enrolled during active disease.

The genes are TRBV5-3 and TRBJ2-3; TRBD2 matches 11 bases. TRBV5-3 is reported as an ORF; its role is uncertain. V shed 3 bases, J shed 6 bases, and the junction held 9 bases outside the gene matches. The CDR3 extends over 16 amino acids. The CDR3 DNA reads TGTGCCAGAAGCTGGATGACTAGCGGGGTTACGGATACGCAGTATTTT. Translation: CARSWMTSGVTDTQYF.

V is TRBV19 and J is TRBJ1-6; D possibly corresponds to TRBD1 (6 bases). Germline CDR1 LNHDA, CDR2 SQIVND (reference sequence). V lost 3 bases to trimming and J lost 7 bases, with 10 bases between them. The CDR3 length is 14 residues. The CDR3 nucleotides read TGTGCCAGTAGTATCTCCGGGACAAATTCACCCCTCCACTTT. Translating gives CASSISGTNSPLHF.